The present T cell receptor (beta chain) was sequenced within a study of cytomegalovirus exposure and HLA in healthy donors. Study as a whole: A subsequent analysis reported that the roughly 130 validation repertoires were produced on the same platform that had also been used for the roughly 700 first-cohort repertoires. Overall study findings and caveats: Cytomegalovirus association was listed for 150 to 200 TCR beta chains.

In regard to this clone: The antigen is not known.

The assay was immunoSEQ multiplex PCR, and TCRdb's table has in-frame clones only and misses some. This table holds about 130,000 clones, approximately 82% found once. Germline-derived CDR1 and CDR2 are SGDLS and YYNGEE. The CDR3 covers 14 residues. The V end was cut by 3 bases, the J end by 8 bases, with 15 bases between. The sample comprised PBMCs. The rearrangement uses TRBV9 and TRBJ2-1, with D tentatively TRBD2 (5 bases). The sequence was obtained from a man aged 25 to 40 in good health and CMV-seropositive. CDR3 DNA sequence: TGTGCCAGCAGCGATCGGACTGCTTCCGATGAGCAGTTCTTC. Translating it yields CASSDRTASDEQFF.